The rows below give T cell receptor beta chains drawn from one sample of a study of blood T cells in healthy people across ages. One entry per CDR3 protein results from TCRdb running MiXCR on the 5' RACE reads. The sample includes 1,500,000 or so distinct CDR3 sequences, approximately 63% seen only once; the top ten take over 5.5%. The sample taken for sequencing was blood. The receptors come from a man in his late teens or twenties in good health. The CDR3 runs from the conserved cysteine through the conserved F or W. A D gene is named only where the DNA matches it firmly. Only some rows state a clone size, as once, few, many or a class for expanded clones.

abundance	d_gene	v_gene	len	j_gene	CDR3aa	CDR3nt
-	-	TRBV28	13	TRBJ2-2	CASSLFGNGELFF	TGTGCCAGCAGTTTATTTGGAAACGGGGAGCTGTTTTTT
-	TRBD2	TRBV15	19	TRBJ2-2	CATSRPGGAKSPGSRELFF	TGTGCCACCAGCAGACCGGGAGGGGCAAAGTCCCCAGGATCCCGGGAGCTGTTTTTT
-	TRBD1	TRBV4-1	22	TRBJ2-4	CASSPANSAGQGIVWGKNIQYF	TGCGCCAGCAGTCCAGCCAATTCAGCGGGACAGGGTATTGTGTGGGGCAAAAACATTCAGTACTTC
-	-	TRBV29-1	16	TRBJ2-5	CSVLLGEGTDQETQYF	TGCAGCGTTCTTCTAGGGGAGGGGACAGACCAAGAGACCCAGTACTTC
-	TRBD1	TRBV4-3	15	TRBJ1-1	CASSQDSGTGAEAFF	TGCGCCAGCAGCCAAGATTCGGGGACAGGAGCTGAAGCTTTCTTT
-	TRBD2	TRBV7-2	15	TRBJ2-1	CASSSSGGLNNEQFF	TGTGCCAGCAGCTCTAGCGGGGGCCTTAACAATGAGCAGTTCTTC
once	TRBD1	TRBV5-6	16	TRBJ1-6	CASSLVVGTEGSPLHF	TGTGCCAGCAGCTTGGTGGTCGGGACAGAAGGTTCACCCCTCCACTTT
many	TRBD2	TRBV6-5	15	TRBJ2-3	CASSRLAGGTDTQYF	TGTGCCAGCAGTCGACTAGCGGGAGGTACAGATACGCAGTATTTT
-	-	TRBV29-1	14	TRBJ2-1	CSVEYASSYNEQFF	TGCAGCGTTGAATACGCAAGCTCCTACAATGAGCAGTTCTTC
-	-	TRBV25-1	13	TRBJ2-7	CASSDQGHYEQYF	TGTGCCAGCAGTGATCAAGGACACTACGAGCAGTACTTC
-	-	TRBV12-3/TRBV12-4	15	TRBJ2-5	CASSLAYGDGETQYF	TGTGCCAGCAGTTTAGCGTATGGGGATGGAGAGACCCAGTACTTC
few	-	TRBV29-1	15	TRBJ2-5	CSVEGGRGFGETQYF	TGCAGCGTTGAGGGTGGCAGGGGCTTTGGAGAGACCCAGTACTTC
few	-	TRBV6-5	14	TRBJ2-6	CASRSSLGANVLTF	TGTGCCAGCAGATCCTCCCTTGGGGCCAACGTCCTGACTTTC
-	-	TRBV20-1	11	TRBJ2-7	CSAVWRNEQYF	TGCAGTGCCGTATGGCGTAACGAGCAGTACTTC
-	-	TRBV7-2	13	TRBJ1-5	CASTSGGNQPQHF	TGTGCCAGCACTTCCGGTGGCAATCAGCCCCAGCATTTT
-	-	TRBV5-1	14	TRBJ2-5	CASSYDGYQETQYF	TGCGCCAGCAGCTACGACGGGTACCAAGAGACCCAGTACTTC
-	TRBD1	TRBV12-3/TRBV12-4	18	TRBJ1-5	CASSLAWTGGTSNQPQHF	TGTGCCAGCAGTTTAGCCTGGACAGGGGGCACCAGCAATCAGCCCCAGCATTTT
once	-	TRBV20-1	18	TRBJ1-6	CSARDWGVGSSYNSPLHF	TGCAGTGCTAGAGATTGGGGGGTTGGGAGCTCCTATAATTCACCCCTCCACTTT
-	-	TRBV4-1	15	TRBJ1-4	CASSQDSGLSEKLFF	TGCGCCAGCAGCCAAGATTCGGGGTTAAGTGAAAAACTGTTTTTT
-	-	TRBV4-1	15	TRBJ2-7	CASSQARTEVHEQYF	TGCGCCAGCAGCCAAGCTCGGACGGAAGTCCACGAGCAGTACTTC
-	-	TRBV29-1	13	TRBJ2-5	CSVREGLQETQYF	TGCAGCGTCCGAGAGGGCCTCCAAGAGACCCAGTACTTC
once	-	TRBV10-3	15	TRBJ2-4	CAISERGTGWNIQYF	TGTGCCATCAGTGAGCGGGGCACAGGGTGGAACATTCAGTACTTC
-	-	TRBV21-1	12	TRBJ1-1	CASSPGATEAFF	TGTGCCAGCAGTCCAGGGGCCACTGAAGCTTTCTTT
-	TRBD1	TRBV4-1	15	TRBJ2-7	CASSQLGTGNHEQYF	TGCGCCAGCAGCCAACTCGGGACAGGGAACCACGAGCAGTACTTC
-	-	TRBV20-1	13	TRBJ2-7	CSAEGNSSYEQYF	TGCAGTGCCGAGGGGAATAGCTCCTACGAGCAGTACTTC
-	TRBD2	TRBV6-6	16	TRBJ2-2	CASGREGPRYTGELFF	TGTGCCAGCGGACGGGAGGGACCAAGGTACACCGGGGAGCTGTTTTTT
-	TRBD1	TRBV3-1	14	TRBJ2-5	CASSRGQGGETQYF	TGTGCCAGCAGCCGGGGACAGGGAGGAGAGACCCAGTACTTC
few	-	TRBV7-8	14	TRBJ1-2	CASNLGGFFGGYTF	TGTGCCAGCAACCTGGGGGGTTTCTTTGGGGGCTACACCTTC
once	TRBD2	TRBV7-6	14	TRBJ2-7	CASSQPRGGSEQYF	TGTGCCAGCTCCCAACCAAGGGGCGGGAGCGAGCAGTACTTC
-	-	TRBV11-2	12	TRBJ2-7	CASSHIGNEQYF	TGTGCCAGCAGCCACATCGGGAACGAGCAGTACTTC